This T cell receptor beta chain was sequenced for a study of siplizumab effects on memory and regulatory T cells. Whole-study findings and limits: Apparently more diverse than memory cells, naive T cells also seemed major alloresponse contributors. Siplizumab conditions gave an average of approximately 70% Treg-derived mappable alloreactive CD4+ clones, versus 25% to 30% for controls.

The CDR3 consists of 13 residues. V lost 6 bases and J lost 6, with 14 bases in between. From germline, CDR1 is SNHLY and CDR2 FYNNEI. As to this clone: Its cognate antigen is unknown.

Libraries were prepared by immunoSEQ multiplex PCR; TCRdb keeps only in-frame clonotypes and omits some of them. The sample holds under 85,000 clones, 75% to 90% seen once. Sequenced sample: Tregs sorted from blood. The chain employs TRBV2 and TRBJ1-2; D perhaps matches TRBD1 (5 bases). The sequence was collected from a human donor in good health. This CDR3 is CASSREMGHGYTF. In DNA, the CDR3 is TGTGCCAGCAGCAGGGAAATGGGGCATGGCTACACCTTC.